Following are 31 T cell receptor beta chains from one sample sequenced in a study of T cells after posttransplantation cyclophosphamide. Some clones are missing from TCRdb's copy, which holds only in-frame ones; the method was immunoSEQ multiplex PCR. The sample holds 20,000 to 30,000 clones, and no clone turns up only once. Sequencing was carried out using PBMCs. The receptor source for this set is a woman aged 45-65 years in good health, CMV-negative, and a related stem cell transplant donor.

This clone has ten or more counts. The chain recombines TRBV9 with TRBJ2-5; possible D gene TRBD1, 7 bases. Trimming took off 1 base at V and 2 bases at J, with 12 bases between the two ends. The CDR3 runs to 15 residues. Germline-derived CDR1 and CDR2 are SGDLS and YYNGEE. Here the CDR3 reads CASSVRAGGQETQYF. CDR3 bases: TGTGCCAGCAGCGTACGTGCAGGGGGGCAAGAGACCCAGTACTTC.

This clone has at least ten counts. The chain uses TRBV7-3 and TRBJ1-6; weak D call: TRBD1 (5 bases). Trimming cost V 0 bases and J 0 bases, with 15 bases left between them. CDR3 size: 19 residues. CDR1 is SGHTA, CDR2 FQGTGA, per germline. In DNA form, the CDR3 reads TGTGCCAGCAGCTTAACGGGGCAGGGATTCGACTCCTATAATTCACCCCTCCACTTT. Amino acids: CASSLTGQGFDSYNSPLHF.

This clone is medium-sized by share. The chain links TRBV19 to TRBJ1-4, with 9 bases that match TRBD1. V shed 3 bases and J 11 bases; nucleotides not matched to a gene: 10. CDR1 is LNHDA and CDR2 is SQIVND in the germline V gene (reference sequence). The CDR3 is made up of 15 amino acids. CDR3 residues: CASSMSGQGLGKLFF. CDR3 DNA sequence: TGTGCCAGTAGTATGTCGGGACAGGGTTTGGGGAAACTGTTTTTT. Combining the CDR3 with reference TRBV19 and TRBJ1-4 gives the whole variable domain DGGITQSPKYLFRKEGQNVTLSCEQNLNHDAMYWYRQDPGQGLRLIYYSQIVNDFQKGDIAEGYSVSREKKESFPLTVTSAQKNPTAFYLCASSMSGQGLGKLFFGSGTQLSVL.

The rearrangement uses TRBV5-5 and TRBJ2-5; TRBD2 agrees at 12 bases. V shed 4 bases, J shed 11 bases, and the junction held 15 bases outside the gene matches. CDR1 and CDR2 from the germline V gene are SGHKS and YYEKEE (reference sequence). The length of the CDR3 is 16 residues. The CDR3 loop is CASSPALAGGPWEQYF. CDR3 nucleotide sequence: TGTGCCAGCAGCCCGGCCCTAGCGGGAGGGCCTTGGGAGCAGTACTTC.

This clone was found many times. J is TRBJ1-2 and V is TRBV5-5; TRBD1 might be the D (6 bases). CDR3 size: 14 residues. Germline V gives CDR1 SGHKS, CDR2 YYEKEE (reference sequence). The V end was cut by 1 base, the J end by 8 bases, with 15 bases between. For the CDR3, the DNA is TGTGCCAGCAGCTTGTCGAGCAGGGGTGAAGGCTACACCTTC. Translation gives CASSLSSRGEGYTF.

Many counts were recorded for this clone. Here the CDR3 DNA reads TGTGCCAGCAGTGATGAACGCGGGATAGGCTCCGGCGAGCAGTACTTC. Amino acid sequence: CASSDERGIGSGEQYF. The chain has TRBV6-4 and TRBJ2-7; a possible D gene is TRBD2 (6 bases). Germline V gene sequence: CDR1 MRHNA, CDR2 SNTAGT. The V and J ends lost 3 bases and 6 bases respectively, with 21 bases between them. CDR3 length equals 16 residues.

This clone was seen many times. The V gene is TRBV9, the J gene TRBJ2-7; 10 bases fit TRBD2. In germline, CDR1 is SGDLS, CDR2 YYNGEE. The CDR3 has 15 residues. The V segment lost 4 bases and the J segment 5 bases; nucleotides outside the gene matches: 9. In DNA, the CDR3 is TGTGCCAGCAGCTCCCGACTAGCGGGTGTCCACGAGCAGTACTTC. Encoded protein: CASSSRLAGVHEQYF. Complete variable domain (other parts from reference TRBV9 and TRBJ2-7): DSGVTQTPKHLITATGQRVTLRCSPRSGDLSVYWYQQSLDQGLQFLIQYYNGEERAKGNILERFSAQQFPDLHSELNLSSLELGDSALYFCASSSRLAGVHEQYFGPGTRLTVT.

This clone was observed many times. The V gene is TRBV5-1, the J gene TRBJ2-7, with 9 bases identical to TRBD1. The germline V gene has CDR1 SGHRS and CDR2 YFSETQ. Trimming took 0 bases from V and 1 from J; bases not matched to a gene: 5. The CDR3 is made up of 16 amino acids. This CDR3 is CASSLDRDRGSYEQYF. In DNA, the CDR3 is TGCGCCAGCAGCTTGGACCGCGACAGGGGGTCCTACGAGCAGTACTTC.

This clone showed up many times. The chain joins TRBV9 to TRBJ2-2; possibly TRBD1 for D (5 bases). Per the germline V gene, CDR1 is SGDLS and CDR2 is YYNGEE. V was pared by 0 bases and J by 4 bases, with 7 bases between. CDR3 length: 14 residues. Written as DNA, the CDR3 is TGTGCCAGCAGCGTAGAGGGGTCCACCGGGGAGCTGTTTTTT. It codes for CASSVEGSTGELFF.

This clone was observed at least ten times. Written as DNA, the CDR3 is TGTGCCAGCAGTACGGGGACAGGCAGCGAGACCCAGTACTTC. This translates into CASSTGTGSETQYF. V and J are TRBV6-6 and TRBJ2-5; 8 nucleotides match TRBD1. The length of the CDR3 is 14 residues. CDR1 and CDR2 (germline): MNHNY, SVGAGI (reference sequence). Trimming cost V 5 bases and J 5 bases; bases outside gene matches: 7.

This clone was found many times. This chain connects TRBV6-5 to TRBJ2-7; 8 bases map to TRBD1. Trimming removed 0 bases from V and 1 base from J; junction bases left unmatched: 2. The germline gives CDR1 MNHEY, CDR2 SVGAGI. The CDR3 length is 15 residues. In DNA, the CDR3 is TGTGCCAGCAGTTACTCCTGGACAGGGTCCTACGAGCAGTACTTC. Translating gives CASSYSWTGSYEQYF.

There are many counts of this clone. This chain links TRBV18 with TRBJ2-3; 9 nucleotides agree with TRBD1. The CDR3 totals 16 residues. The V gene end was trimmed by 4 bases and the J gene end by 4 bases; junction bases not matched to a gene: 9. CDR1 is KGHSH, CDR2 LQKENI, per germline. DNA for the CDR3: TGTGCCAGCTCACAACAGGGGGCAGGGAGTTCAGATACGCAGTATTTT. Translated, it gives CASSQQGAGSSDTQYF.

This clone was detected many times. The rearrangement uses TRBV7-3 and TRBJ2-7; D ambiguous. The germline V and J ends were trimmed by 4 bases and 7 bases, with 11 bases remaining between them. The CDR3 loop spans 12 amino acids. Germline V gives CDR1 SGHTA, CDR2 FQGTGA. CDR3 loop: CASSSPGGEQYF. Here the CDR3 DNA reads TGTGCCAGCAGCTCCCCAGGTGGGGAGCAGTACTTC.

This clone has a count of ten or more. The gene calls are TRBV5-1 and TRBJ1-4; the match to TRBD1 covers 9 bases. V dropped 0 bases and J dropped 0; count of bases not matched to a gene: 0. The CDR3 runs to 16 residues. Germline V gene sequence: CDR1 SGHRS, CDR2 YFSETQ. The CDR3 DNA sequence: TGCGCCAGCAGCTTGGGGGACAGGGCAACTAATGAAAAACTGTTTTTT. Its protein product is CASSLGDRATNEKLFF.

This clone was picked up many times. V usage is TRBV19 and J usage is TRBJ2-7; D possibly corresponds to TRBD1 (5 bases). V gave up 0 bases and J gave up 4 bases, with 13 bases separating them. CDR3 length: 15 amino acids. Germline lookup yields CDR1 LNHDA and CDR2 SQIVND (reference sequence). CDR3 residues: CASSIDSQQAYEQYF. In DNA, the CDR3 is TGTGCCAGTAGTATAGACTCTCAACAGGCTTACGAGCAGTACTTC.

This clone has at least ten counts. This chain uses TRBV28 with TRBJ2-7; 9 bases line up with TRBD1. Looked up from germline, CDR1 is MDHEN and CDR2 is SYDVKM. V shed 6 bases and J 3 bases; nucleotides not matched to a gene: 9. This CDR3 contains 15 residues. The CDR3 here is CASRGQGYAYYEQYF. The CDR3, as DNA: TGTGCCAGCAGGGGACAGGGTTATGCCTACTACGAGCAGTACTTC.

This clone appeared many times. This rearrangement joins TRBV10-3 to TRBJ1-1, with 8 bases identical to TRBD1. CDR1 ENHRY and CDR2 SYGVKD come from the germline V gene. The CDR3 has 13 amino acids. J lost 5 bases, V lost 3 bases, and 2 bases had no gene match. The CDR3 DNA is TGTGCCATCAGTGAACAGGGGGAGACTGAAGCTTTCTTT. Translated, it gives CAISEQGETEAFF.

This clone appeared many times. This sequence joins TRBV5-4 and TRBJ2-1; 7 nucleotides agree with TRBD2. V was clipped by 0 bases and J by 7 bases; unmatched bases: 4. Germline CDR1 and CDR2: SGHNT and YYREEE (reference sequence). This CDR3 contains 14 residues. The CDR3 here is CASSLGGRDNEQFF. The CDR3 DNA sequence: TGTGCCAGCAGCTTGGGAGGGAGGGATAATGAGCAGTTCTTC.

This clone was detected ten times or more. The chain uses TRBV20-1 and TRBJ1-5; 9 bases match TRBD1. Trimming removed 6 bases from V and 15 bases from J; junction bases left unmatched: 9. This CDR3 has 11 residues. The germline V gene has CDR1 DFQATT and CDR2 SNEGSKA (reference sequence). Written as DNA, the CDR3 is TGCAGTGCCAATGAAGGGACAGGGCCGCATTTT. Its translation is CSANEGTGPHF.

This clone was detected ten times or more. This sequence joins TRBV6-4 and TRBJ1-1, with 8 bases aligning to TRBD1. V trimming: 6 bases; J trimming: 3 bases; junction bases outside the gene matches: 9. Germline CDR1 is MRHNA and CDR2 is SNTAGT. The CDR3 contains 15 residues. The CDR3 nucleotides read TGTGCCAGCAGCGAGACAGGGGTGGAGTACACTGAAGCTTTCTTT. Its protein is CASSETGVEYTEAFF.

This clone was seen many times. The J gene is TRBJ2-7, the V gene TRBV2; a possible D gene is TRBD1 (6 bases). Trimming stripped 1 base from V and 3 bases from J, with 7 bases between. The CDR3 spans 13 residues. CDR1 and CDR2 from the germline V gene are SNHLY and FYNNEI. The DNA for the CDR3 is TGTGCCAGCAGTGAAGTCAGGGGCTACGAGCAGTACTTC. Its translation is CASSEVRGYEQYF. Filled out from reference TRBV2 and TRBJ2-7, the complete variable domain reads EPEVTQTPSHQVTQMGQEVILRCVPISNHLYFYWYRQILGQKVEFLVSFYNNEISEKSEIFDDQFSVERPDGSNFTLKIRSTKLEDSAMYFCASSEVRGYEQYFGPGTRLTVT.

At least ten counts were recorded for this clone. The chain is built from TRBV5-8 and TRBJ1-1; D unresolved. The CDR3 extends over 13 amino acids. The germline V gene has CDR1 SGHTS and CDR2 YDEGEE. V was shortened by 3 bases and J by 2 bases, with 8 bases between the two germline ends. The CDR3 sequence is CASSSTGNTEAFF. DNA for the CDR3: TGTGCCAGCAGCTCGACTGGTAACACTGAAGCTTTCTTT.

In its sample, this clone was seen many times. The CDR3 DNA is TGTGCCAGCAGCTCGGACAGGGGATACACTGAAGCTTTCTTT. Amino acid sequence: CASSSDRGYTEAFF. V gene TRBV5-6 combines with J gene TRBJ1-1; TRBD1 matches 9 bases. The CDR3 totals 14 residues. The V segment lost 3 bases and the J segment 3 bases; nucleotides outside the gene matches: 3. CDR1 and CDR2 from the germline V gene are SGHDT and YYEEEE.

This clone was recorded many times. This CDR3 is CASSYSTGPTEAFF. The CDR3 DNA follows: TGTGCCAGCAGTTACTCGACAGGGCCCACTGAAGCTTTCTTT. The chain joins TRBV6-5 to TRBJ1-1; 7 bases match TRBD1. Germline V CDR1 and CDR2: MNHEY, SVGAGI. Trimming at V came to 0 bases and at J to 4 bases, leaving 2 bases not matched to a gene. The CDR3 consists of 14 residues.

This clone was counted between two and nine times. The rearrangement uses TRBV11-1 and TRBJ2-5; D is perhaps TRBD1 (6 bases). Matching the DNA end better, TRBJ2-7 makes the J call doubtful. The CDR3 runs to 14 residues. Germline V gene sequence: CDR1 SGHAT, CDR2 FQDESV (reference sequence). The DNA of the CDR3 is TGTGCCAGCAGCTTATGGGACACCTCCTACGAGCAGTACTTC. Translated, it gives CASSLWDTSYEQYF.

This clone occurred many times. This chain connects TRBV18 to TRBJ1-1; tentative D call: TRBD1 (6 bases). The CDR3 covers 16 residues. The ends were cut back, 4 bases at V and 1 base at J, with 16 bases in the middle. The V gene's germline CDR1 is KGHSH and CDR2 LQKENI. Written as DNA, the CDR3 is TGTGCCAGCTCACTTACGACAGGTCCAGCGAACACTGAAGCTTTCTTT. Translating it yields CASSLTTGPANTEAFF.

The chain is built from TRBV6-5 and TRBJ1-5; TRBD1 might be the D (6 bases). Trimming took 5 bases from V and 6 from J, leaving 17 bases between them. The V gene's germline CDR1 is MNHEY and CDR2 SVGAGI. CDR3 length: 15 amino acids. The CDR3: CASSKTGSMGQPQHF. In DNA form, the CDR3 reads TGTGCCAGCAGTAAAACAGGGTCCATGGGTCAGCCCCAGCATTTT.

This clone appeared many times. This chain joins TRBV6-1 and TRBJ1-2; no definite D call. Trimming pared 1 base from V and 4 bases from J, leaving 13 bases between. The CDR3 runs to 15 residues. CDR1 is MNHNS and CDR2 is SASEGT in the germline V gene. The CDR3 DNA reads TGTGCCAGCAGTGAAGTATTTACAGCCATCTATGGCTACACCTTC. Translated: CASSEVFTAIYGYTF.

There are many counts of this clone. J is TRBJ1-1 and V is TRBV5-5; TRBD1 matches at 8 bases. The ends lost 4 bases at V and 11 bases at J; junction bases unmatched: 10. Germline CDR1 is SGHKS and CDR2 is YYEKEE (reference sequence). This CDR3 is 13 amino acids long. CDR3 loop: CASSTDREVRAFF. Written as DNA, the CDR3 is TGTGCCAGCAGCACGGACAGGGAAGTAAGGGCTTTCTTT.

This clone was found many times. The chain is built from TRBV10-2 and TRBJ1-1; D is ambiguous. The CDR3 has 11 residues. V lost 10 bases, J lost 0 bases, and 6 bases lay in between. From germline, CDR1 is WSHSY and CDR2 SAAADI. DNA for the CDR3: TGCGCCACGAACATGAACACTGAAGCTTTCTTT. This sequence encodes CATNMNTEAFF.

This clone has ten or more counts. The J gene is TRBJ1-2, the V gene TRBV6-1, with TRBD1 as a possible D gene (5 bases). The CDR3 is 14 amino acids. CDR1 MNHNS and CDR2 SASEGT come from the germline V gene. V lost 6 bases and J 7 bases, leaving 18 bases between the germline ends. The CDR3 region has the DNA TGTGCCAGCAGCCCAGCGCAGGGCCTGGGTGGCTACACCTTC. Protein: CASSPAQGLGGYTF.